These 24 T cell receptor beta chains were all obtained from the same sample, sequenced in a study of T-cell reconstitution after alpha-beta-depleted transplantation in children. As it was prepared, the TCRbeta library received unique molecular identifiers. MiXCR, applied by TCRdb to the PCR reads, yields one record per CDR3 protein. The sample records over 550,000 distinct CDR3 sequences, roughly 10% being singletons. This specimen consisted of PBMCs from the stem cell graft donor, obtained from the stem cell graft. The receptors here all came from a human donor who donated a stem cell graft to a child with acute myeloid leukemia.

This clonotype was seen only a few times. The chain links TRBV12-5 to TRBJ2-1; the match to TRBD1 covers 7 bases. The trim removed 4 bases at V and 8 bases at J, leaving 11 bases unmatched. Germline V CDR1 and CDR2: LGHNT, FRNRAP. The CDR3 runs 15 residues. CDR3 in DNA: TGTGCTAGTGGTTCGGGACAGCTCCAAGACGATGAGCAGTTCTTC. Translating it yields CASGSGQLQDDEQFF.

The rearrangement uses TRBV21-1 and TRBJ2-5; the D call TRBD2 from the table was never checked on the DNA. TRBV21-1 is a pseudogene locus. This CDR3 comprises 17 residues. The CDR3 DNA is TGTGCCAGCAGCAAAGGATGGTCGAGCGGAGAAAAGGAGACCCAGTACTTC. Translated: CASSKGWSSGEKETQYF.

This clonotype has more than one count but fewer than ten. The chain combines TRBV6-1 with TRBJ2-2, with 7 bases fitting TRBD2. V shed 10 bases and J 0 bases; nucleotides not matched to a gene: 11. Germline V gene lookup returns CDR1 MNHNS and CDR2 SASEGT. The CDR3 is 16 residues long. The chain's CDR3 is CATNVKSGANTGELFF. CDR3 DNA: TGTGCCACTAACGTTAAAAGCGGGGCGAACACCGGGGAGCTGTTTTTT.

The V and J genes are TRBV11-3 and TRBJ2-3; a weak D match, TRBD2 (6 bases). Germline V gives CDR1 SGHNT, CDR2 YENEEA. V was shortened by 2 bases and J by 5 bases, with 14 bases between the two germline ends. This CDR3 has 15 residues. The CDR3 spells CASSLYGREEDTQYF. DNA for the CDR3: TGTGCCAGCAGCTTATACGGGCGGGAAGAAGATACGCAGTATTTT.

The V gene is TRBV7-2, the J gene TRBJ1-4; D perhaps matches TRBD1 (6 bases). CDR1 SGHTA and CDR2 FQGNSA come from the germline V gene. Trimming pared 5 bases from V and 8 bases from J, leaving 15 bases between. The CDR3 has 14 amino acids. CDR3 sequence (DNA): TGTGCCAGCAGCACCACAGGGTTGGGCGAAAAACTGTTTTTT. Translated, it gives CASSTTGLGEKLFF.

This clonotype appeared many times. The chain joins TRBV20-1 to TRBJ2-7; D tentatively fits TRBD1 or TRBD2 (5 bases each). Germline CDR1 DFQATT, CDR2 SNEGSKA (reference sequence). The V end was cut by 5 bases, the J end by 7 bases, with 21 bases between. The CDR3 consists of 14 residues. The CDR3 here is CSALSGTASKEQYF. The CDR3 bases are TGCAGTGCTCTATCCGGGACCGCCTCTAAAGAGCAGTACTTC.

This clonotype was counted at least ten times. This chain uses TRBV4-3 with TRBJ2-2, with 13 bases matching TRBD2. After removal of 4 bases from V and 6 bases from J, the junction contained 11 bases not matched to a gene. Looked up from germline, CDR1 is LGHNA and CDR2 is YSLEER. This CDR3 is built from 18 residues. In DNA form, the CDR3 reads TGCGCCAGCAGCCTTAGACTAGCGGGAGGATCTAACCCCGGGGAGCTGTTTTTT. Translation gives CASSLRLAGGSNPGELFF.

There are many counts of this clonotype. The rearrangement uses TRBV5-6 and TRBJ1-1; no clear D. Germline assignment: CDR1 SGHDT and CDR2 YYEEEE. The CDR3 totals 12 residues. The V gene lost 0 bases and the J gene lost 5 bases, with 5 bases spanning the gap. The CDR3 loop reads CASSLGVTEAFF. In nucleotides, the CDR3 is TGTGCCAGCAGCTTGGGGGTGACTGAAGCTTTCTTT.

This clonotype was seen repeatedly, ten times or more. This rearrangement joins TRBV2 to TRBJ2-6; D remains unclear. This CDR3 comprises 15 residues. V was pared by 7 bases and J by 1 base, with 11 bases between. Germline lookup yields CDR1 SNHLY and CDR2 FYNNEI. This CDR3 is CASKGQFSGANVLTF. CDR3 coding DNA: TGTGCCAGCAAAGGGCAGTTTTCTGGGGCCAACGTCCTGACTTTC. The full variable domain, rest sourced from reference TRBV2 and TRBJ2-6, is EPEVTQTPSHQVTQMGQEVILRCVPISNHLYFYWYRQILGQKVEFLVSFYNNEISEKSEIFDDQFSVERPDGSNFTLKIRSTKLEDSAMYFCASKGQFSGANVLTFGAGSRLTVL.

The V and J genes are TRBV12-3 or TRBV12-4 and TRBJ2-4; 9 bases fit TRBD1. V dropped 5 bases and J dropped 0; count of bases not matched to a gene: 5. The CDR3 is 16 amino acids. DNA of the CDR3: TGTGCCAGCAGTCCACAGGGGGCCGGAGCCAAAAACATTCAGTACTTC. Residues: CASSPQGAGAKNIQYF.

The chain is built from TRBV12-3 or TRBV12-4 and TRBJ2-2; tentatively, D is TRBD1 (5 bases). The CDR3 spans 16 residues. Trimming left V 3 bases short and J 4 bases short, with 15 bases between. CDR3: CASSFLPLTVTGELFF. The CDR3 nucleotides are TGTGCCAGCAGTTTCCTCCCCCTGACAGTCACCGGGGAGCTGTTTTTT.

This clonotype was counted many times. J is TRBJ1-5 and V is TRBV27, with a tentative D call TRBD1 (5 bases). The CDR3 spans 14 residues. CDR1 is MNHEY and CDR2 is SMNVEV in the germline V gene (reference sequence). V lost 7 bases and J 7 bases, leaving 17 bases between the germline ends. Here the CDR3 DNA reads TGTGCCAGCACCTCAGTAAGGGGCGGGCAGCCCCAGCATTTT. Protein product: CASTSVRGGQPQHF.

The rearrangement uses TRBV12-3 or TRBV12-4 and TRBJ2-7; D gene uncertain. CDR3 length equals 15 residues. Between the trimmed V and J ends, which lost 5 bases and 6 bases, there was a span of 20 bases. CDR3 loop: CASSPTDGRAFEQYF. The CDR3, as DNA: TGTGCCAGCAGTCCCACCGACGGGCGAGCCTTCGAGCAGTACTTC.

This clonotype has more than one count but fewer than ten. The CDR3 sequence: CSARRTSGRFSEQYF. CDR3 in DNA: TGCAGTGCTCGCAGGACTAGCGGGAGGTTTTCCGAGCAGTACTTC. V and J are TRBV20-1 and TRBJ2-7, with 14 bases matching TRBD2. CDR1 and CDR2 from the germline V gene are DFQATT and SNEGSKA (reference sequence). V trimming: 5 bases; J trimming: 6 bases; junction bases outside the gene matches: 9. This CDR3 has 15 amino acids.

The V and J genes are TRBV9 and TRBJ2-5; 7 bases agree with TRBD1. CDR1 is SGDLS and CDR2 is YYNGEE in the germline V gene. Germline trimming cut 4 bases from V and 5 bases from J; bases unmatched to any gene: 11. The CDR3 length is 15 residues. The CDR3 sequence is CASSPRQGEIETQYF. The CDR3, as DNA: TGTGCCAGCAGCCCCCGACAGGGTGAGATCGAGACCCAGTACTTC.

In its sample, this clonotype was seen a few times. The CDR3: CASRLTGTVNSPLHF. In DNA, the CDR3 is TGTGCCAGCAGACTTACCGGGACAGTCAATTCACCCCTCCACTTT. This chain uses TRBV11-1 with TRBJ1-6; 7 nucleotides align to TRBD1. CDR1 is SGHAT, CDR2 FQDESV, per germline (reference sequence). J was trimmed by 7 bases and V by 6 bases; bases with no gene match: 9. The CDR3 covers 15 residues.

The V call is TRBV2, the J call TRBJ1-2; D may be TRBD1 (5 bases). The CDR3 spans 13 residues. From germline, CDR1 is SNHLY and CDR2 FYNNEI. V lost 7 bases to trimming and J lost 5 bases, with 14 bases between them. The CDR3 region has the DNA TGTGCCAGCACCGAATGGGGGGTATATGGCTACACCTTC. Its translation: CASTEWGVYGYTF.

The V call is TRBV29-1, the J call TRBJ2-3; D is ambiguous. The CDR3 loop spans 12 amino acids. Germline V gene data show CDR1 as SQVTM and CDR2 as ANQGSEA. The V end lost 5 bases, the J end lost 3 bases, and 9 bases lay between the germline ends. The chain's CDR3 is CSVIEETDTQYF. The CDR3 DNA reads as TGCAGCGTTATCGAGGAGACAGATACGCAGTATTTT.

This clonotype came up a few times. This chain uses TRBV5-1 with TRBJ1-1; D is uncertain. Looked up from germline, CDR1 is SGHRS and CDR2 is YFSETQ. The CDR3 length is 14 residues. V was pared by 1 base and J by 4 bases, with 11 bases between. This CDR3 reads CASSLFTSGTEAFF. CDR3 nucleotide sequence: TGCGCCAGCAGCTTGTTCACCTCGGGCACTGAAGCTTTCTTT.

The chain couples TRBV13 to TRBJ2-3, with 10 bases identical to TRBD2. V shed 1 base and J 4 bases; nucleotides not matched to a gene: 5. Germline V gene lookup returns CDR1 PRHDT and CDR2 FYEKMQ (reference sequence). The CDR3 covers 16 residues. The CDR3 DNA sequence: TGTGCCAGCAGCTTAGATCTAGCGGGAGCATCAGATACGCAGTATTTT. This translates into CASSLDLAGASDTQYF.

The chain employs TRBV12-3 or TRBV12-4 and TRBJ2-7, with 9 bases lining up with TRBD2. With 2 bases clipped from V and 6 bases from J, the junction kept 8 bases outside the gene matches. The CDR3 consists of 15 residues. The chain's CDR3 is CASSLMAGGPSEQYF. The CDR3 DNA reads TGTGCCAGCAGTTTAATGGCGGGAGGGCCCTCCGAGCAGTACTTC.

Worth noting for this clonotype: Germline is not matched at one junction end, which may reflect a read error. The chain is built from TRBV7-7 and TRBJ2-2, with TRBD1 matching 8 bases. The germline V gene has CDR1 SSHAT and CDR2 FNYEAQ (reference sequence). The CDR3 is made up of 16 amino acids. CDR3 sequence: CASSLTGGPSTGELFF. The CDR3 DNA sequence: TGTGCTAGCAGCCTCACAGGGGGTCCCTCAACCGGGGAGCTGTTTTTT.

This clonotype was observed at least ten times. CDR3 sequence reads: CASSLRPGGLSNEQFF. The CDR3 DNA reads as TGCGCCAGCAGCTTGCGGCCGGGAGGACTATCCAATGAGCAGTTCTTC. This sequence joins TRBV5-1 and TRBJ2-1, with TRBD2 matching over 7 bases. This CDR3 is built from 16 residues. V lost 1 base to trimming and J lost 6 bases; unmatched junction nucleotides: 10. The germline V gene encodes CDR1 SGHRS and CDR2 YFSETQ.

The V gene is TRBV4-2, the J gene TRBJ2-3; D may be TRBD1 or TRBD2 (6 bases each). The CDR3 covers 16 residues. The V and J ends lost 1 base and 1 base respectively, with 12 bases between them. Germline CDR1 reads LGHNA; CDR2 reads YNFKEQ. CDR3 region: CASSQGGARGTDTQYF. The CDR3 DNA reads TGTGCCAGCAGCCAAGGGGGGGCGAGAGGCACAGATACGCAGTATTTT.